Shown below are 30 T cell receptor beta chains from a single sample sequenced in a study of regulatory T cells in long-lasting Graves disease. Arm-PCR of CDR3 regions and iRepertoire HTBI primers were the basis on which TCR beta libraries were built. TCRdb called the multiplex PCR reads again in MiXCR, with one record for every CDR3 protein. The sample lists some 470,000 distinct CDR3 sequences, roughly 21% occurring once. Indicated time point: persistent/refractory GD, antithyroid drugs over 5 years with positive TRAb. PBMC-extracted RNA yielded the TCR library. The specimen was peripheral blood mononuclear cells (PBMCs), collected when the disease was refractory, from a patient treated with antithyroid drugs. These receptor sequences come from a female donor with Graves disease.

This clonotype has a single count. This rearrangement joins TRBV6-1 to TRBJ1-1, with D uncertain. This CDR3 comprises 18 residues. Germline V gives CDR1 MNHNS, CDR2 SASEGT. Deletions cut 7 bases from V and 3 bases from J, with 27 bases between. CDR3 DNA sequence: TGTGCCAGCACCATTAGGTTGAGCCTCCTCTTAATCGACACTGAAGCTTTCTTT. Translation gives CASTIRLSLLLIDTEAFF.

This clonotype has a count of ten or more. The chain has TRBV12-5 and TRBJ2-5; D gene uncertain. V was pared by 1 base and J by 5 bases, with 11 bases between. Per the germline V gene, CDR1 is LGHNT and CDR2 is FRNRAP. The length of the CDR3 is 14 residues. The CDR3 bases are TGTGCTAGTGGTTTGGGAGGTGTTTTGGAGACCCAGTACTTC. This gives the protein CASGLGGVLETQYF.

This clonotype was observed many times. V gene TRBV12-3 or TRBV12-4 combines with J gene TRBJ2-7; tentatively, D is TRBD2 (6 bases). V was clipped by 4 bases and J by 3 bases, with 13 bases between them. The CDR3 consists of 14 residues. Written as DNA, the CDR3 is TGTGCCAGCAGTTCGGGACTGCTAAACTACGAGCAGTACTTC. Protein: CASSSGLLNYEQYF.

Many counts were recorded for this clonotype. The chain couples TRBV15 to TRBJ1-2, with 7 positions matching TRBD1. The CDR3 has 13 residues. Germline V CDR1 and CDR2: LNHNV, YYDKDF (reference sequence). Trimming took 1 base from V and 8 from J; bases not matched to a gene: 4. Written as DNA, the CDR3 is TGTGCCACCAGCAGAGGACAGGGAATAGGCTACACCTTC. This translates into CATSRGQGIGYTF.

J is TRBJ2-7 and V is TRBV7-8, with D hard to call. The CDR3 is 16 residues long. Germline loops: CDR1 SGHVS, CDR2 FQNEAQ. The V gene lost 3 bases and the J gene lost 5 bases, with 20 bases spanning the gap. The CDR3 DNA is TGTGCCAGCAGCTTTAGGGTTGATCCCGAAGGAGACGAGCAGTACTTC. Encoded protein: CASSFRVDPEGDEQYF.

This clonotype was seen just once. V and J are TRBV5-4 and TRBJ2-5; unclear D gene. The V and J ends lost 4 bases and 5 bases respectively, with 15 bases between them. The CDR3 consists of 14 residues. Germline V CDR1 and CDR2: SGHNT, YYREEE (reference sequence). The CDR3 is CASSARLDGETQYF. CDR3 DNA sequence: TGTGCCAGCAGCGCTCGTCTAGACGGTGAGACCCAGTACTTC.

This clonotype was observed a few times. The V call is TRBV7-9, the J call TRBJ1-4; no firm D call. V gave up 4 bases and J gave up 8 bases, with 20 bases separating them. Germline V gives CDR1 SEHNR, CDR2 FQNEAQ (reference sequence). The CDR3 is 16 residues long. CDR3 protein: CASSSPWTGSGEKLFF. In DNA form, the CDR3 reads TGTGCCAGCAGCTCCCCTTGGACGGGGTCTGGAGAAAAACTGTTTTTT.

The V call is TRBV6-2 or TRBV6-3, the J call TRBJ1-2, with D unresolved. Looked up from germline, CDR1 is MNHEY and CDR2 is SVGEGT. There are 11 residues in the CDR3. Between the trimmed V and J ends, which lost 7 bases and 6 bases, there was a span of 9 bases. The CDR3 coding sequence is TGTGCCAGCAACCACCACAATGGCTACACCTTC. Residues: CASNHHNGYTF.

The chain employs TRBV9 and TRBJ2-2; D uncertain. The CDR3 contains 13 residues. Germline V gives CDR1 SGDLS, CDR2 YYNGEE. V dropped 3 bases and J dropped 4 bases, with 7 bases sitting between them. This chain's CDR3 is CASSAQVTGELFF. CDR3 bases: TGTGCCAGCAGCGCCCAGGTCACCGGGGAGCTGTTTTTT.

This clonotype was picked up one time. The chain is built from TRBV20-1 and TRBJ2-2; D not resolved. Trimming removed 0 bases at V and 1 base at J, with 9 bases between. The V gene's germline CDR1 is DFQATT and CDR2 SNEGSKA (reference sequence). The CDR3 has 15 amino acids. The CDR3 sequence is CSARDVGENTGELFF. The CDR3 DNA sequence: TGCAGTGCTAGAGATGTTGGGGAGAACACCGGGGAGCTGTTTTTT.

The CDR3 spells CASSPEAFIPYEQYF. The CDR3 DNA reads as TGTGCCAGCAGCCCGGAGGCGTTTATCCCCTACGAGCAGTACTTC. J is TRBJ2-7 and V is TRBV5-5; weak D call: TRBD2 (5 bases). CDR1 is SGHKS, CDR2 YYEKEE, per germline (reference sequence). The V end was cut by 4 bases, the J end by 2 bases, with 16 bases between. CDR3 length: 15 residues. The full variable domain, its missing parts supplied by reference TRBV5-5 and TRBJ2-7, is DAGVTQSPTHLIKTRGQQVTLRCSPISGHKSVSWYQQVLGQGPQFIFQYYEKEERGRGNFPDRFSARQFPNYSSELNVNALLLGDSALYLCASSPEAFIPYEQYFGPGTRLTVT.

The CDR3 protein is CASSPDWTYEQYF. The CDR3 DNA sequence: TGTGCCAGCAGCCCCGACTGGACCTACGAGCAGTACTTC. The rearrangement joins TRBV7-9 to TRBJ2-7; D unresolved. Per germline, CDR1 SEHNR and CDR2 FQNEAQ (reference sequence). The CDR3 extends over 13 amino acids. Between the trimmed V and J ends, which lost 5 bases and 2 bases, there was a span of 10 bases.

This clonotype has only a few counts. The chain is built from TRBV9 and TRBJ2-5, with D maybe TRBD2 (6 bases). The germline CDR1 and CDR2 sequences are SGDLS and YYNGEE. V was trimmed by 1 base and J by 6 bases, leaving 10 bases between them. CDR3 length: 13 amino acids. CDR3 amino acids: CASSVSGVQTQYF. Here the CDR3 DNA reads TGTGCCAGCAGCGTATCGGGGGTTCAGACCCAGTACTTC. Full variable domain (missing parts from reference TRBV9 and TRBJ2-5): DSGVTQTPKHLITATGQRVTLRCSPRSGDLSVYWYQQSLDQGLQFLIQYYNGEERAKGNILERFSAQQFPDLHSELNLSSLELGDSALYFCASSVSGVQTQYFGPGTRLLVL.

V gene TRBV29-1 combines with J gene TRBJ1-1, with D unclear. Trimming stripped 7 bases from V and 1 base from J, with 13 bases between. CDR1 SQVTM and CDR2 ANQGSEA come from the germline V gene. This CDR3 is 13 amino acids long. This chain's CDR3 is CSGQLAGNTEAFF. In nucleotides, the CDR3 is TGCAGCGGGCAGCTGGCTGGGAACACTGAAGCTTTCTTT. Using reference TRBV29-1 and TRBJ1-1 for the parts outside the CDR3, the full variable domain is SAVISQKPSRDICQRGTSLTIQCQVDSQVTMMFWYRQQPGQSLTLIATANQGSEATYESGFVIDKFPISRPNLTFSTLTVSNMSPEDSSIYLCSGQLAGNTEAFFGQGTRLTVV.

This clonotype has just one count. Given a much more abundant clone one base away, this may be a read error. This sequence joins TRBV3-1 and TRBJ2-5; D is undetermined. Germline V gene lookup returns CDR1 LGHDT and CDR2 YNNKEL (reference sequence). This CDR3 contains 13 residues. For the CDR3, the DNA is TGTGCCAGCAGCCAAGGCAGAAAAGAGACCCGGTACTTC. This sequence encodes CASSQGRKETRYF.

This clonotype was recorded a few times. The rearrangement joins TRBV20-1 to TRBJ1-1; D is ambiguous. The CDR3 loop spans 12 amino acids. The germline CDR1 and CDR2 sequences are DFQATT and SNEGSKA (reference sequence). The CDR3 loop is CSAVADNTEAFF. CDR3 in DNA: TGCAGCGCCGTGGCAGACAACACTGAAGCTTTCTTT.

This clonotype was observed at least ten times. The rearrangement joins TRBV28 to TRBJ2-7; a possible D gene is TRBD1 (6 bases). The length of the CDR3 is 14 residues. Deletions cut 6 bases from V and 6 bases from J, with 18 bases between. CDR1 MDHEN and CDR2 SYDVKM come from the germline V gene. The CDR3 DNA reads TGTGCCAGCAGCCTCAACAGGGATGACGGCGAGCAGTACTTC. Amino acid sequence: CASSLNRDDGEQYF.

The V gene is TRBV5-1, the J gene TRBJ2-3, with TRBD2 matching over 7 bases. CDR1 is SGHRS, CDR2 YFSETQ, per germline. This CDR3 comprises 17 residues. The trim removed 3 bases at V and 0 bases at J, leaving 10 bases unmatched. CDR3 sequence: CASSSTAGKSSTDTQYF. CDR3 DNA: TGCGCCAGCAGCTCCACAGCGGGGAAATCTAGCACAGATACGCAGTATTTT.

The chain links TRBV30 to TRBJ1-2; D possibly corresponds to TRBD1 (5 bases). Trimming shortened V by 3 bases and J by 7 bases, and 12 bases separated the two germline ends. This CDR3 has 12 residues. The V gene's germline CDR1 is GTSNPN and CDR2 SVGIG (reference sequence). CDR3 in DNA: TGTGCCTGGAGGGCCGGGGCGGGTGGCTACACCTTC. Its protein product is CAWRAGAGGYTF.

This clonotype was found a few times. The chain uses TRBV7-3 and TRBJ1-3, with D hard to call. Germline CDR1 SGHTA, CDR2 FQGTGA. V was clipped by 0 bases and J by 5 bases, with 8 bases between them. The CDR3 sequence is 14 residues long. The CDR3 is CASSLTMQRNTIYF. Written as DNA, the CDR3 is TGTGCCAGCAGCTTAACGATGCAGCGAAACACCATATATTTT.

The CDR3 DNA is TGTGCCAGCAGCGCCCAGGGCGGCGAGCAGTACTTC. This sequence encodes CASSAQGGEQYF. The chain combines TRBV7-9 with TRBJ2-7; D may be TRBD1 (5 bases). V was clipped by 5 bases and J by 6 bases, with 11 bases between them. The CDR3 is made up of 12 amino acids. Germline CDR1 reads SEHNR; CDR2 reads FQNEAQ (reference sequence).

This clonotype has more than one count but fewer than ten. J is TRBJ1-3 and V is TRBV7-2; possible D gene TRBD1, 6 bases. Trimming removed 5 bases from V and 2 bases from J, with 13 bases in between. Germline CDR1 and CDR2: SGHTA and FQGNSA. The CDR3 has 15 amino acids. The CDR3 sequence: CASSLQGFPGNTIYF. In DNA, the CDR3 is TGTGCCAGCAGCCTGCAGGGGTTCCCTGGAAACACCATATATTTT. Drawing the rest from reference TRBV7-2 and TRBJ1-3, the complete variable domain is GAGVSQSPSNKVTEKGKDVELRCDPISGHTALYWYRQSLGQGLEFLIYFQGNSAPDKSGLPSDRFSAERTGGSVSTLTIQRTQQEDSAVYLCASSLQGFPGNTIYFGEGSWLTVV.

V usage is TRBV6-1 and J usage is TRBJ2-2, with a weak D call TRBD1 (6 bases). V lost 5 bases, J lost 2 bases, and 21 bases lay in between. Germline V gives CDR1 MNHNS, CDR2 SASEGT. This CDR3 spans 18 amino acids. CDR3 DNA sequence: TGTGCCAGCAGTAATCCGGGACACAGAAATGCTAACACCGGGGAGCTGTTTTTT. It specifies CASSNPGHRNANTGELFF.

In this sample, this clonotype turned up many times. The chain combines TRBV6-1 with TRBJ1-5, with 9 bases that match TRBD1. V gave up 9 bases and J gave up 2 bases; unmatched junction bases: 5. The CDR3 is 14 residues long. In germline, CDR1 is MNHNS, CDR2 SASEGT. CDR3 in DNA: TGTGCCAGTGGACAGGGGATGGGCAATCAGCCCCAGCATTTT. Protein sequence: CASGQGMGNQPQHF.

In this sample, this clonotype turned up many times. The rearrangement uses TRBV28 and TRBJ1-1, with 7 bases that match TRBD1. Germline-derived CDR1 and CDR2 are MDHEN and SYDVKM. The V and J ends lost 8 bases and 7 bases, in that order; junction bases with no gene match: 7. The CDR3 is 12 residues long. CDR3 in DNA: TGTGCCAGCGGCGCACAGGGGATTGAAGCTTTCTTT. Translated, it gives CASGAQGIEAFF.

The rearrangement joins TRBV5-1 to TRBJ1-5; tentative D call: TRBD1 (5 bases). The CDR3 extends over 16 amino acids. CDR1 and CDR2 from the germline V gene are SGHRS and YFSETQ. Deletions cut 0 bases from V and 4 bases from J, with 14 bases between. The CDR3 sequence is CASSLEGSGGNQPQHF. CDR3 nucleotide sequence: TGCGCCAGCAGCTTGGAGGGGTCGGGAGGAAATCAGCCCCAGCATTTT.

This clonotype was recorded at least ten times. V usage is TRBV27 and J usage is TRBJ1-2; D is unclear. V was shortened by 5 bases and J by 3 bases, with 16 bases between the two germline ends. Per the germline V gene, CDR1 is MNHEY and CDR2 is SMNVEV (reference sequence). The CDR3 has 15 amino acids. CDR3 sequence (DNA): TGTGCCAGCAGTCCCAACGGAGGCAACGACTATGGCTACACCTTC. This gives the protein CASSPNGGNDYGYTF.

The CDR3 protein is CSAFSTGEETQYF. CDR3 coding DNA: TGCAGTGCTTTCAGTACAGGGGAAGAGACCCAGTACTTC. This chain uses TRBV20-1 with TRBJ2-5; TRBD1 matches 7 bases. V lost 5 bases and J lost 3; bases outside the gene matches: 6. CDR3 length equals 13 residues. Germline V lookup: CDR1 DFQATT, CDR2 SNEGSKA (reference sequence).

This clonotype was recorded many times. The V call is TRBV7-9, the J call TRBJ2-5, with D perhaps matching TRBD1 or TRBD2 (5 bases each). Germline V gene data show CDR1 as SEHNR and CDR2 as FQNEAQ (reference sequence). Trimming removed 5 bases at V and 3 bases at J, with 16 bases between. The CDR3 is made up of 15 amino acids. The CDR3 sequence: CASSKLGRPEETQYF. As DNA, the CDR3 is TGTGCCAGCAGCAAGTTGGGACGACCTGAAGAGACCCAGTACTTC.

The chain combines TRBV7-9 with TRBJ2-2; possible D gene TRBD2, 6 bases. There are 16 residues in the CDR3. V lost 5 bases and J lost 2, with 15 bases in between. Germline CDR1 reads SEHNR; CDR2 reads FQNEAQ (reference sequence). Here the CDR3 reads CASSGPREVNTGELFF. The CDR3 nucleotides read TGTGCCAGCAGCGGACCCAGGGAGGTTAACACCGGGGAGCTGTTTTTT.